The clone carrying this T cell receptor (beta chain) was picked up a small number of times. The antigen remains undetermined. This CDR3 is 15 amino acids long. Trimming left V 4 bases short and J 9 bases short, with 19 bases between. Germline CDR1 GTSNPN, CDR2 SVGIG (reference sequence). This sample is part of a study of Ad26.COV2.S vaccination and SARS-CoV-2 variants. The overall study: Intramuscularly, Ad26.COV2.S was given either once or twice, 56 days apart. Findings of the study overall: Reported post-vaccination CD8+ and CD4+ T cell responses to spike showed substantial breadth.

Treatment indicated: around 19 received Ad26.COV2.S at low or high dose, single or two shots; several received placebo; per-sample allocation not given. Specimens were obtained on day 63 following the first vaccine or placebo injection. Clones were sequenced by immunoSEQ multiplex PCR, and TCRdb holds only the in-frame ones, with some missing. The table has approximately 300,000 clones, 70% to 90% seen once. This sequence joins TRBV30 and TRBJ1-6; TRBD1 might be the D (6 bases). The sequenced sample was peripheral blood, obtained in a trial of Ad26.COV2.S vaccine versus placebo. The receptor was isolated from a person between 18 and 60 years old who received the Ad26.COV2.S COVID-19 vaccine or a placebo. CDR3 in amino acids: CAWKQLAGHISPLHF. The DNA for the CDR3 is TGTGCCTGGAAACAGCTGGCGGGACACATTTCACCCCTCCACTTT. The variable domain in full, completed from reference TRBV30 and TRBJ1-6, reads SQTIHQWPATLVQPVGSPLSLECTVEGTSNPNLYWYRQAAGRGLQLLFYSVGIGQISSEVPQNLSASRPQDRQFILSSKKLLLSDSGFYLCAWKQLAGHISPLHFGNGTRLTVT.